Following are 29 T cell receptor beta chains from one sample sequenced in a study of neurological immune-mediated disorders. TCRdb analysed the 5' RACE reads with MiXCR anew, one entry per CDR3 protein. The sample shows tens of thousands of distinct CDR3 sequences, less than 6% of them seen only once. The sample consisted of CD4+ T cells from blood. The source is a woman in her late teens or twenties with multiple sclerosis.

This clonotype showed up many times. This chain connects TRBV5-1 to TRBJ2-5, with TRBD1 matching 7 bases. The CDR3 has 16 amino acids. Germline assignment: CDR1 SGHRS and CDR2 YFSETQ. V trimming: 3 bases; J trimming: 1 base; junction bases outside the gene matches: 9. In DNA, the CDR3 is TGCGCCAGCAGCTCGTTTGAGGGGGCCATCCAAGAGACCCAGTACTTC. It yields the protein CASSSFEGAIQETQYF.

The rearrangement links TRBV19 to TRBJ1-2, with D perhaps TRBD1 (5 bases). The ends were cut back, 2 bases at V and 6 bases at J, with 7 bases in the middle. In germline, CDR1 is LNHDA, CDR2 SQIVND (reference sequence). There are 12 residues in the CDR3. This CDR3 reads CASSIMGDGYTF. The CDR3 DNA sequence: TGTGCCAGTAGTATAATGGGGGATGGCTACACCTTC.

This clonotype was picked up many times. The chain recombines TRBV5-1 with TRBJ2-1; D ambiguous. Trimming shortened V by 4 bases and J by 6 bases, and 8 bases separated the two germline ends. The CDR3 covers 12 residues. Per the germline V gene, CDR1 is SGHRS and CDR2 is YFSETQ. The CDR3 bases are TGCGCCAGCAGCCCAACGTTCAATGAGCAGTTCTTC. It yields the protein CASSPTFNEQFF.

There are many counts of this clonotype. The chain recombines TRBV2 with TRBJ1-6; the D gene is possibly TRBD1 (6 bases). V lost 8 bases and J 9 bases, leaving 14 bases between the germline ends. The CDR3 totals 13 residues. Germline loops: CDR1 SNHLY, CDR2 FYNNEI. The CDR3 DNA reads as TGTGCCAGCGGACAGTCTGCGGTTTCACCCCTCCACTTT. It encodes CASGQSAVSPLHF.

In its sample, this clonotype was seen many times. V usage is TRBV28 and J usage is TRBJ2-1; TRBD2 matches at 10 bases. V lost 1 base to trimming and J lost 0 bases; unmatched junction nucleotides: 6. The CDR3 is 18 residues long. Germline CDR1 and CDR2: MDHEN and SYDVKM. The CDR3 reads CASSLSRLAGGSYNEQFF. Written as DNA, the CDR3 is TGTGCCAGCAGTTTATCCAGATTAGCGGGGGGCTCCTACAATGAGCAGTTCTTC. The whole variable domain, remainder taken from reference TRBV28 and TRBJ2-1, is DVKVTQSSRYLVKRTGEKVFLECVQDMDHENMFWYRQDPGLGLRLIYFSYDVKMKEKGDIPEGYSVSREKKERFSLILESASTNQTSMYLCASSLSRLAGGSYNEQFFGPGTRLTVL.

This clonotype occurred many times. CDR3 nucleotides: TGTGCCAGCAGTTTTGGGGGGGTTCGAAGGGCTTTCTTT. It specifies CASSFGGVRRAFF. The chain is built from TRBV28 and TRBJ1-1, with a possible D match to TRBD1 (5 bases). This CDR3 is 13 amino acids long. The germline V gene encodes CDR1 MDHEN and CDR2 SYDVKM. V was trimmed by 3 bases and J by 11 bases, leaving 16 bases between them.

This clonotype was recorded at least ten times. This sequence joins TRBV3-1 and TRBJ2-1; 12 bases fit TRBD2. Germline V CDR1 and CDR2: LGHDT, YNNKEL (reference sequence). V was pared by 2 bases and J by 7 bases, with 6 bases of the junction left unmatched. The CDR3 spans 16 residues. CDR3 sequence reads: CASSQTSSGRVNEQFF. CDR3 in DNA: TGTGCCAGCAGCCAAACGTCTAGCGGGAGGGTTAATGAGCAGTTCTTC.

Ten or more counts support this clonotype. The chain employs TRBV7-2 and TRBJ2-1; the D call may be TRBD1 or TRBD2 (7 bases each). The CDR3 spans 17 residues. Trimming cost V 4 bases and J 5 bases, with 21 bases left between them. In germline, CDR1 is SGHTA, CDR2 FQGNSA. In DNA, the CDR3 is TGTGCCAGCAGCTCCCGGAGCGAGGGAGGGGGCAACAATGAGCAGTTCTTC. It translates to CASSSRSEGGGNNEQFF.

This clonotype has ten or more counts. CDR3 DNA: TGTGCCAGCAGCTTGACAGGCCGGGGCTACACCTTC. It yields the protein CASSLTGRGYTF. V gene TRBV7-3 combines with J gene TRBJ1-2, with D maybe TRBD1 (6 bases). Per germline, CDR1 SGHTA and CDR2 FQGTGA. The CDR3 sequence is 12 residues long. The V gene lost 3 bases and the J gene lost 8 bases, with 10 bases spanning the gap.

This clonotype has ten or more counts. CDR3 sequence: CASSGQGTNTEAFF. CDR3 DNA: TGCGCCAGCAGTGGACAGGGCACGAACACTGAAGCTTTCTTT. This rearrangement joins TRBV10-1 to TRBJ1-1, with 7 bases that match TRBD1. The V gene's germline CDR1 is WNHNN and CDR2 SYGVQD (reference sequence). Trimming at V came to 4 bases and at J to 1 base, leaving 3 bases not matched to a gene. The length of the CDR3 is 14 residues.

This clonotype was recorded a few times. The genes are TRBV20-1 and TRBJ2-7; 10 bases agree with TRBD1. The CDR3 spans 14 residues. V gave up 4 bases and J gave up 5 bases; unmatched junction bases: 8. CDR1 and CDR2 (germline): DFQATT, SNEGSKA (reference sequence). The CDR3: CSAIDGTGVHEQYF. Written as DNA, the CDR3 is TGCAGTGCTATTGACGGGACAGGGGTCCACGAGCAGTACTTC.

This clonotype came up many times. CDR3 bases: TGTGCCAGCAGCCGCCGAGGGACAGGGAGGAACACCGGGGAGCTGTTTTTT. Protein product: CASSRRGTGRNTGELFF. The chain uses TRBV6-5 and TRBJ2-2; 9 bases line up with TRBD1. This CDR3 is built from 17 residues. Germline-derived CDR1 and CDR2 are MNHEY and SVGAGI. V lost 6 bases to trimming and J lost 1 base; unmatched junction nucleotides: 9.

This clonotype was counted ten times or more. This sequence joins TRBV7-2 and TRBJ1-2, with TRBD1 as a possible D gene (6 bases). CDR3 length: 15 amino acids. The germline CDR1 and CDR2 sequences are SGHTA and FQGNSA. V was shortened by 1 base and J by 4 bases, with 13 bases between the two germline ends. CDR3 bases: TGTGCCAGCAGCTTAGAGGGGACATTGGTCTATGGCTACACCTTC. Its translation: CASSLEGTLVYGYTF.

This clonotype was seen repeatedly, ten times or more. The CDR3 spells CASSLVLGYGAFF. Written as DNA, the CDR3 is TGTGCCAGCAGCTTAGTTCTGGGGTATGGAGCTTTCTTT. The genes are TRBV11-3 and TRBJ1-1; D not resolved. Trimming removed 1 base from V and 10 bases from J, with 13 bases in between. This CDR3 region has 13 residues. CDR1 is SGHNT, CDR2 YENEEA, per germline.

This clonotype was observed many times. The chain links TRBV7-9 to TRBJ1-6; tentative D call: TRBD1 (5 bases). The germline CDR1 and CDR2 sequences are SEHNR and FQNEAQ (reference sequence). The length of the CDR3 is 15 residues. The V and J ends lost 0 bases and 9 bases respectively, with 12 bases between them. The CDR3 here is CASSLAAGDGSPLHF. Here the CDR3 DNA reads TGTGCCAGCAGCTTAGCCGCGGGGGATGGTTCACCCCTCCACTTT. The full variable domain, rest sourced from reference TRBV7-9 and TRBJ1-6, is DTGVSQNPRHKITKRGQNVTFRCDPISEHNRLYWYRQTLGQGPEFLTYFQNEAQLEKSRLLSDRFSAERPKGSFSTLEIQRTEQGDSAMYLCASSLAAGDGSPLHFGNGTRLTVT.

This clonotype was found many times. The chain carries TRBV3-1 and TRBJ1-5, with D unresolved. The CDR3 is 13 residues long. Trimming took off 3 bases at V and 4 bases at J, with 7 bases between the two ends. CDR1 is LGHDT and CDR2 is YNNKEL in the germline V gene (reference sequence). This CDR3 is CASSHLENQPQHF. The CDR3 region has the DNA TGTGCCAGCAGCCACTTGGAAAATCAGCCCCAGCATTTT.

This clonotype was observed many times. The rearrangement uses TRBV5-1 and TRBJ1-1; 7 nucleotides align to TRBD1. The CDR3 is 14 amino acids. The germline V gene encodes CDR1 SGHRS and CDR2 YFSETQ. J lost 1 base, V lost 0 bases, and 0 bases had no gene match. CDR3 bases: TGCGCCAGCAGCTTGGGGACAGGGAACACTGAAGCTTTCTTT. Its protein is CASSLGTGNTEAFF.

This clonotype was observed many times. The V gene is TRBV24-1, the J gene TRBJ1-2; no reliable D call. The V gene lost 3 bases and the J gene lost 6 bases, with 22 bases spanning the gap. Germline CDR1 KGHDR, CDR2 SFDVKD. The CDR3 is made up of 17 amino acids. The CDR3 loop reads CATSDAAPNLRLHGYTF. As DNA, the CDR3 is TGTGCCACCAGTGATGCCGCCCCCAATCTAAGGCTCCATGGCTACACCTTC.

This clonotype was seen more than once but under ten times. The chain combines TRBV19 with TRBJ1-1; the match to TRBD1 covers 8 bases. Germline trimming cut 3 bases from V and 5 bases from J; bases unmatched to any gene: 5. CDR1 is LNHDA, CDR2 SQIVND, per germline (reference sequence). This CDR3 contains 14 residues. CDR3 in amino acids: CASSMRRTGTEAFF. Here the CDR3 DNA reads TGTGCCAGTAGTATGAGACGGACAGGGACTGAAGCTTTCTTT. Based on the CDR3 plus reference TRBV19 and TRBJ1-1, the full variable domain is DGGITQSPKYLFRKEGQNVTLSCEQNLNHDAMYWYRQDPGQGLRLIYYSQIVNDFQKGDIAEGYSVSREKKESFPLTVTSAQKNPTAFYLCASSMRRTGTEAFFGQGTRLTVV.

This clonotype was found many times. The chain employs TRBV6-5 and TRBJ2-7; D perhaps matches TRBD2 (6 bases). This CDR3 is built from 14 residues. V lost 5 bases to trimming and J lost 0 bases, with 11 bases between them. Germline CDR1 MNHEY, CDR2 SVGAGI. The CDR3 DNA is TGTGCCAGCAGTAGCGGGTGGAGCTCCTACGAGCAGTACTTC. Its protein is CASSSGWSSYEQYF.

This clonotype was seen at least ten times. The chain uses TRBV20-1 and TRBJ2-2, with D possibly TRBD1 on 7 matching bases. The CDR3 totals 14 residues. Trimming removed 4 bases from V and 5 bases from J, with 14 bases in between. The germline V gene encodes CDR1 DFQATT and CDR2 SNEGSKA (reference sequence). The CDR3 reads CSAKRQGGTGELFF. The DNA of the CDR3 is TGCAGTGCTAAAAGGCAGGGGGGAACCGGGGAGCTGTTTTTT.

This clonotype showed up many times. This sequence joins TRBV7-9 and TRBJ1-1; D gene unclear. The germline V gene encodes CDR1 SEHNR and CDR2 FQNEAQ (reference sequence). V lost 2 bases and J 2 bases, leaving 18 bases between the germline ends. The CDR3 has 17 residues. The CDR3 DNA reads TGTGCCAGCAGCTTATTCCCCCTCCTACAGTTTAACACTGAAGCTTTCTTT. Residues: CASSLFPLLQFNTEAFF.

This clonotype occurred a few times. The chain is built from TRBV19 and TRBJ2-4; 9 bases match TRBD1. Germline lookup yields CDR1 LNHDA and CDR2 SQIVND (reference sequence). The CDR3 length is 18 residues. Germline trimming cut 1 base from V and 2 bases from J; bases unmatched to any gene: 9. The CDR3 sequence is CASSIGGQGIGTKNIQYF. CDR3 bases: TGTGCCAGTAGTATAGGTGGACAGGGGATTGGGACCAAAAACATTCAGTACTTC.

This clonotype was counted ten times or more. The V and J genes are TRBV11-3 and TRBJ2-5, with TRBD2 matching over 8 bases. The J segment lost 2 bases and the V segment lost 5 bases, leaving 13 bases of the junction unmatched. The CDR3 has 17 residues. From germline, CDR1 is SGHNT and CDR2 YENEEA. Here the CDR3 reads CASSPGRTSGVQETQYF. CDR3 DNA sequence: TGTGCCAGCAGCCCCGGGAGAACTAGCGGAGTACAAGAGACCCAGTACTTC.

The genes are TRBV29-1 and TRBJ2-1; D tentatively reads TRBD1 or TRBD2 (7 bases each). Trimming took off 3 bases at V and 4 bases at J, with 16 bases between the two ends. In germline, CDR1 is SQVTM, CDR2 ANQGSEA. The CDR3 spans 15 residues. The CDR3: CSVEPAGQTYNEQFF. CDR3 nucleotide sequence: TGCAGCGTTGAGCCAGCGGGACAGACATACAATGAGCAGTTCTTC.

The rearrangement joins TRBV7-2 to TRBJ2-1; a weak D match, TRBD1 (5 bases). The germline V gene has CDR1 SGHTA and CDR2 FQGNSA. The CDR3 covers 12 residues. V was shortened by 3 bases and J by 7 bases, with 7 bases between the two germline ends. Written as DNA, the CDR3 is TGTGCCAGCAGCTTGAAGGGGAATGAGCAGTTCTTC. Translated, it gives CASSLKGNEQFF.

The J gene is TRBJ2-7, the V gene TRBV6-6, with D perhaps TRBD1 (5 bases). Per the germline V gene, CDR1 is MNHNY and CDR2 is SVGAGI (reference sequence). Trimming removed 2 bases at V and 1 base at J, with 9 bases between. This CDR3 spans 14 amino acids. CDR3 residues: CASSYVQGSYEQYV. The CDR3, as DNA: TGTGCCAGCAGTTACGTGCAGGGATCCTACGAGCAGTACGTC.

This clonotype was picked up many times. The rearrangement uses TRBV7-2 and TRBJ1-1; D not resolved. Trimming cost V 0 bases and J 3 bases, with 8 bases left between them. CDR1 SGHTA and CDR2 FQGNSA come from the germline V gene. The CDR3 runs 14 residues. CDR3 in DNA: TGTGCCAGCAGCTTAGCGCGCTGGGACACTGAAGCTTTCTTT. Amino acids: CASSLARWDTEAFF. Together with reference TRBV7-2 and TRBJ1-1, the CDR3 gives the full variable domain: GAGVSQSPSNKVTEKGKDVELRCDPISGHTALYWYRQSLGQGLEFLIYFQGNSAPDKSGLPSDRFSAERTGGSVSTLTIQRTQQEDSAVYLCASSLARWDTEAFFGQGTRLTVV.

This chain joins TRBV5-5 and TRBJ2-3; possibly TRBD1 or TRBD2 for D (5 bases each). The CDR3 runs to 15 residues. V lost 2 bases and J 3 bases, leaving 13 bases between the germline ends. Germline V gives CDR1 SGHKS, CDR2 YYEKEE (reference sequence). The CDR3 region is CASSFGTSGTDTQYF. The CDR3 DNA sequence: TGTGCCAGCAGCTTTGGGACGTCGGGGACAGATACGCAGTATTTT.